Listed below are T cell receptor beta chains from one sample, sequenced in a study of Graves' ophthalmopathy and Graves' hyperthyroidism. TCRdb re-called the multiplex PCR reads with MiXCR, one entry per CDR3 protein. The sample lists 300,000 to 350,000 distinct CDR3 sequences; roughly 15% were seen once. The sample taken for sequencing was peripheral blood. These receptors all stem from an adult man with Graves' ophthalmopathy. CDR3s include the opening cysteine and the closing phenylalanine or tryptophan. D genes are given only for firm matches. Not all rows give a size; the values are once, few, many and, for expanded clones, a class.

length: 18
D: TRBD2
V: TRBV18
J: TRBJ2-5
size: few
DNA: TGTGCCAGCTCACCACCCCTGGATAGCGGGAGCATTAAAGAGACCCAGTACTTC
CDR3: CASSPPLDSGSIKETQYF

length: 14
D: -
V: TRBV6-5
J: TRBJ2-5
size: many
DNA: TGTGCCAGCAGTTACCGATGGGGCCAAGAGACCCAGTACTTC
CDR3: CASSYRWGQETQYF

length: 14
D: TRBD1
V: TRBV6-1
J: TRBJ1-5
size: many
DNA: TGTGCCAGCAGAGAGACAGGGGGCAATCAGCCCCAGCATTTT
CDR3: CASRETGGNQPQHF

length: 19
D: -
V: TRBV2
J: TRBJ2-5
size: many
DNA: TGTGCCAGCAGTGAATGGGGTACGCGCCTTAACAGGGTTCCGGAGACCCAGTACTTC
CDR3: CASSEWGTRLNRVPETQYF

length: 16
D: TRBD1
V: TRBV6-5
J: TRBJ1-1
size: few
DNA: TGTGCCAGCAGTTACGCATTACAGGGGGGAGGAACTGAAGCTTTCTTT
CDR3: CASSYALQGGGTEAFF

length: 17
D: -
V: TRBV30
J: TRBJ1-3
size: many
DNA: TGTGCCTGGAGCTTAACCGGGACCCCGAGCTCTGGAAACACCATATATTTT
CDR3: CAWSLTGTPSSGNTIYF

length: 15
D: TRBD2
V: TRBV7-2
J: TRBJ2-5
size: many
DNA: TGTGCCAGCAGCGTAGCGGGGGGGGCCGCAGAGACCCAGTACTTC
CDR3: CASSVAGGAAETQYF

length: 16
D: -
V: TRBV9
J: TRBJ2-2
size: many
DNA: TGTGCCAGCAGCGCCGCCTGGGGAGGATCTACCGGGGAGCTGTTTTTT
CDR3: CASSAAWGGSTGELFF

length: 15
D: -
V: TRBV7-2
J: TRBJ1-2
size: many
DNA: TGTGCCAGCAGCTTTTTACAGGGACGGCTGCAAGGCTACACCTTC
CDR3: CASSFLQGRLQGYTF

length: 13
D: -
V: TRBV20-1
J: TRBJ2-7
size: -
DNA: TGCAGTGCTAGAGGCCCTAGCGTCGACGAGCAGTACTTC
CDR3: CSARGPSVDEQYF

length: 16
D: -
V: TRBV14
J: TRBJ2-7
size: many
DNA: TGTGCCAGCAGCCAAGAGTTGCAGGGAGCATCCTACGAGCAGTACTTC
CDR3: CASSQELQGASYEQYF

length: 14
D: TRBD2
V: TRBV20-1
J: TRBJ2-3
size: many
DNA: TGCAGTGCTAGACGTCTAGCGGGAGTAGATACGCAGTATTTT
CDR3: CSARRLAGVDTQYF

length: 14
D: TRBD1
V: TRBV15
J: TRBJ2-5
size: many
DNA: TGTGCCACCAGCAGAAGACAGGGGAGGGAGACCCAGTACTTC
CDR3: CATSRRQGRETQYF

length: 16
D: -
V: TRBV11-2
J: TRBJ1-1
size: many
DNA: TGTGCCAGCAGCTTAGAATTACTTTGGGACGTTCCTGAAGCTTTCTTT
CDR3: CASSLELLWDVPEAFF

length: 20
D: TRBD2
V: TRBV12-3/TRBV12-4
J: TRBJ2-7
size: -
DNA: TGTGCCAGCAGTTTCCTCCGGACTAGCGGGAGGAGGGCAAAGGGTTACGAGCAGTACTTC
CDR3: CASSFLRTSGRRAKGYEQYF

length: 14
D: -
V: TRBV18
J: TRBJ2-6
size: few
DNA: TGTGCCAGCTCACCGCAATCTGGGGCCAACGTCCTGACTTTC
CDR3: CASSPQSGANVLTF

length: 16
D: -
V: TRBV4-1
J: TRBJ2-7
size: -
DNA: TGCGCCAGCAGCCAAGATGAGGCGGGGCTCTCCTACGAGCAGTACTTC
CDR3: CASSQDEAGLSYEQYF

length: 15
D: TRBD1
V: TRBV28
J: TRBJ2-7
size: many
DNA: TGTGCCAGCAGTCAATCGGGACAGGGGGACTACGAGCAGTACTTC
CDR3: CASSQSGQGDYEQYF

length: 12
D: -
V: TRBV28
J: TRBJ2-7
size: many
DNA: TGTGCCAGCGCTGCGAGCTCCTACGAGCAGTACTTC
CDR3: CASAASSYEQYF

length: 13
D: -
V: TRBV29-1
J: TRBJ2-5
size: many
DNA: TGCAGCGTTGACTCGGCAAACCAAGAGACCCAGTACTTC
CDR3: CSVDSANQETQYF

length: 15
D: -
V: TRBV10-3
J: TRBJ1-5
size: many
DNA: TGTGCCATCAGCCCGCGGGCGGATAGCAATCAGCCCCAGCATTTT
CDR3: CAISPRADSNQPQHF

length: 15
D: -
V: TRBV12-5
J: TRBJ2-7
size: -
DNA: TGTGCTAGTGGTTTGGTAATGGGGGGCATGGACGAGCAGTACTTC
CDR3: CASGLVMGGMDEQYF

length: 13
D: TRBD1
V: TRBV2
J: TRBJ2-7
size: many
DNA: TGTGCCAGTATGACAGGGTATGGTTACGAGCAGTACTTC
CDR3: CASMTGYGYEQYF

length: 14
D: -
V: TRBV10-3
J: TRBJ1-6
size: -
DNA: TGTGCCATCAGTGATGACAGCTATAATTCACCCCTCCACTTT
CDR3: CAISDDSYNSPLHF

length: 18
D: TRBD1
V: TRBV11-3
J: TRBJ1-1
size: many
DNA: TGTGCCAGCAGCCCCCGGACAGGGCGGCCATCGATGAACACTGAAGCTTTCTTT
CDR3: CASSPRTGRPSMNTEAFF

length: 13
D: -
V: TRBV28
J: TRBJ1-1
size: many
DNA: TGTGCCAGCAGTTCTCCCCTGGGAACTGAAGCTTTCTTT
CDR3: CASSSPLGTEAFF

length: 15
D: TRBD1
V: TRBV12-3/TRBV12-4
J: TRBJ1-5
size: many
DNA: TGTGCCAGCTACATTGGGGGACAGGGGAATCAGCCCCAGCATTTT
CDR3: CASYIGGQGNQPQHF

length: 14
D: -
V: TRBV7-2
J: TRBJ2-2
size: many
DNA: TGTGCCAGCAGCTTAGATGGGAGACCCGGGGAGCTGTTTTTT
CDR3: CASSLDGRPGELFF

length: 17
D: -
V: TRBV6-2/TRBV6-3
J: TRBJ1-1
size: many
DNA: TGTGCCAGCAGTGCTAACTTACAGGGACAAGGGAACACTGAAGCTTTCTTT
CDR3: CASSANLQGQGNTEAFF

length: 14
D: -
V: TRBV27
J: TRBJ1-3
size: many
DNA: TGTGCCAGCAGTCGGGGCCACTCTGGAAACACCATATATTTT
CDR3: CASSRGHSGNTIYF

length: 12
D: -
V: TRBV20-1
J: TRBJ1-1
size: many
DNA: TGCAGTGCCCAACAGGGGAACACTGAAGCTTTCTTT
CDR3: CSAQQGNTEAFF

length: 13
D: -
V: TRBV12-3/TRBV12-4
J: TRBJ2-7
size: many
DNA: TGTGCCAGCAGTTTCGGAGGGGCGGGAGAGCAGTACTTC
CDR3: CASSFGGAGEQYF

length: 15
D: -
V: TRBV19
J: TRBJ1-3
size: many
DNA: TGTGCCAGTATTCAGGACAGTTGGAATGGAAACACCATATATTTT
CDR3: CASIQDSWNGNTIYF

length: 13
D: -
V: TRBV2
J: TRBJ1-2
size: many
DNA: TGTGCCAGCAGTGGAGGGCTCGACTATGGCTACACCTTC
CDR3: CASSGGLDYGYTF

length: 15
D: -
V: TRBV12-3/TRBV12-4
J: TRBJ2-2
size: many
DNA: TGTGCCAGCAGTTCTACCTACCCACTCACCGGGGAGCTGTTTTTT
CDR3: CASSSTYPLTGELFF

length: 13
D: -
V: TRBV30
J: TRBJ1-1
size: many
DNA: TGTGCCTGGAGTTCTTCCTGGGGCACTGAAGCTTTCTTT
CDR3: CAWSSSWGTEAFF

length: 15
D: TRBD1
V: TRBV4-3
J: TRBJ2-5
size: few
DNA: TGCGCCAGCAGCCAAGTTTGGGACAGCCAAGAGACCCAGTACTTC
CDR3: CASSQVWDSQETQYF

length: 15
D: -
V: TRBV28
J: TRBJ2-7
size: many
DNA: TGTGCTAGCAGTTCATTCGGGACACTCACCTACGAGCAGTACTTC
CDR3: CASSSFGTLTYEQYF

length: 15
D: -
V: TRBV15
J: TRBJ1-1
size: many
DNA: TGTGCCACCAGCAGCCCGGTCGGAGGGGACACTGAAGCTTTCTTT
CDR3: CATSSPVGGDTEAFF